These 27 T cell receptor beta chains originate from one sample sequenced in a study of blood T cell repertoires in COVID-19. Clones were sequenced by immunoSEQ multiplex PCR, and TCRdb holds only the in-frame ones, with some missing. The sample contains 70,000 or so clones, 90% of which appear only once. Source material: peripheral blood. The receptors stem from a woman aged 18-29 years with acute or convalescent COVID-19.

The chain couples TRBV2 to TRBJ1-1; D gene uncertain. The CDR3 runs 11 residues. V lost 8 bases and J 5 bases, leaving 9 bases between the germline ends. Germline V lookup: CDR1 SNHLY, CDR2 FYNNEI. The CDR3 here is CASSLNTEAFF. For the CDR3, the DNA is TGTGCCAGCTCACTCAATACTGAAGCTTTCTTT.

This rearrangement joins TRBV29-1 to TRBJ1-2; a weak D match, TRBD1 (5 bases). The germline V gene has CDR1 SQVTM and CDR2 ANQGSEA. CDR3 length equals 11 residues. Trimming pared 7 bases from V and 1 base from J, leaving 7 bases between. The CDR3 reads CSGRDNYGYTF. CDR3 sequence (DNA): TGCAGCGGCAGGGATAACTATGGCTACACCTTC.

The chain recombines TRBV28 with TRBJ1-2, with 8 positions matching TRBD1. Germline loops: CDR1 MDHEN, CDR2 SYDVKM. This CDR3 is built from 17 residues. V lost 3 bases to trimming and J lost 6 bases; unmatched junction nucleotides: 15. The CDR3 nucleotides are TGTGCCAGCAGTTTCTTTCGACAGGGGACGGGTTGGGATGGCTACACCTTC. Translating gives CASSFFRQGTGWDGYTF.

In DNA form, the CDR3 reads TGTGCCATCAGTGAGCGAGGACAGGGGGTCGGCTATGGCTACACCTTC. Its protein is CAISERGQGVGYGYTF. J is TRBJ1-2 and V is TRBV10-3, with 10 bases matching TRBD1. This CDR3 has 16 residues. Germline CDR1 reads ENHRY; CDR2 reads SYGVKD. The trim removed 2 bases at V and 4 bases at J, leaving 7 bases unmatched.

The chain links TRBV7-2 to TRBJ2-5, with D hard to call. Trimming cost V 5 bases and J 3 bases, with 7 bases left between them. The CDR3 consists of 12 residues. Germline lookup yields CDR1 SGHTA and CDR2 FQGNSA. CDR3 in amino acids: CASSRTKETQYF. Written as DNA, the CDR3 is TGTGCCAGCAGCCGAACTAAAGAGACCCAGTACTTC.

The chain employs TRBV5-1 and TRBJ1-1; 12 nucleotides line up with TRBD1. Germline values: CDR1 SGHRS, CDR2 YFSETQ. The junction had 7 bases not matched to a gene; V was cut back by 5 bases and J by 5 bases. The CDR3 consists of 15 residues. This CDR3 reads CASRPGTGGRTEAFF. CDR3 DNA sequence: TGCGCCAGCAGACCCGGGACAGGGGGCAGGACTGAAGCTTTCTTT.

This rearrangement joins TRBV10-3 to TRBJ1-6; 8 bases line up with TRBD1. The CDR3 has 15 residues. Germline assignment: CDR1 ENHRY and CDR2 SYGVKD. V lost 3 bases to trimming and J lost 10 bases; unmatched junction nucleotides: 8. The CDR3 DNA is TGTGCCATCAGTGAAGGTCAGGGGGCTACATCACCCCTCCACTTT. Protein product: CAISEGQGATSPLHF.

The CDR3 nucleotides are TGTGCCAGTAGTAAGTCTAGCGGGAGGGCCATTAGCTCCTACAATGAGCAGTTCTTC. Encoded protein: CASSKSSGRAISSYNEQFF. The chain combines TRBV19 with TRBJ2-1; TRBD2 aligns across 12 bases. The V and J ends lost 4 bases and 0 bases, in that order; junction bases with no gene match: 10. Germline-derived CDR1 and CDR2 are LNHDA and SQIVND (reference sequence). The CDR3 is 19 amino acids.

J is TRBJ2-1 and V is TRBV9; 7 positions match TRBD2. The junction had 11 bases not matched to a gene; V was cut back by 4 bases and J by 7 bases. The germline CDR1 and CDR2 sequences are SGDLS and YYNGEE. CDR3 size: 15 residues. The CDR3 region is CASSPRLAVINEQFF. The DNA of the CDR3 is TGTGCCAGCAGCCCGAGGCTAGCGGTAATTAATGAGCAGTTCTTC.

The chain carries TRBV5-1 and TRBJ1-4; TRBD1 aligns across 7 bases. J gave up 6 bases and V 5 bases, and 7 bases lay outside the gene matches. Germline loops: CDR1 SGHRS, CDR2 YFSETQ. This CDR3 comprises 14 residues. The chain's CDR3 is CASRTGLGDEKLFF. In nucleotides, the CDR3 is TGCGCCAGCAGGACAGGGCTCGGCGATGAAAAACTGTTTTTT.

The chain has TRBV11-2 and TRBJ2-5, with 8 positions matching TRBD2. The V gene's germline CDR1 is SGHAT and CDR2 FQNNGV. This CDR3 has 15 amino acids. With V trimmed by 2 bases and J by 5 bases, 7 bases remained unmatched. The CDR3 protein is CASSLLAGHAETQYF. CDR3 in DNA: TGTGCCAGCAGCTTATTAGCGGGACATGCGGAGACCCAGTACTTC.

The chain is built from TRBV7-2 and TRBJ1-5; 7 positions agree with TRBD1. From germline, CDR1 is SGHTA and CDR2 FQGNSA. CDR3 size: 13 residues. V shed 8 bases and J 5 bases; nucleotides not matched to a gene: 6. The CDR3 DNA reads as TGTGCCAGCGCCTTTACAGGGGATCAGCCCCAGCATTTT. The encoded protein is CASAFTGDQPQHF.

As DNA, the CDR3 is TGCGCCAGCAGCCCCCGCCAGGGGGATAATGAAAAACTGTTTTTT. Amino acids: CASSPRQGDNEKLFF. V usage is TRBV5-1 and J usage is TRBJ1-4; 7 positions match TRBD1. Germline V lookup: CDR1 SGHRS, CDR2 YFSETQ. The CDR3 is made up of 15 amino acids. V trimming: 4 bases; J trimming: 4 bases; junction bases outside the gene matches: 7.

The genes are TRBV18 and TRBJ2-1; 7 bases match TRBD1. The CDR3 has 15 amino acids. Germline V lookup: CDR1 KGHSH, CDR2 LQKENI. V trimming: 5 bases; J trimming: 2 bases; junction bases outside the gene matches: 6. The CDR3 DNA reads as TGTGCCAGCTCAAAAGGGGGCGCGGCCTACAATGAGCAGTTCTTC. It is translated as CASSKGGAAYNEQFF.

The V gene is TRBV19, the J gene TRBJ2-7, with unresolved D. V lost 5 bases to trimming and J lost 3 bases, with 11 bases between them. CDR3 length: 13 residues. Germline assignment: CDR1 LNHDA and CDR2 SQIVND (reference sequence). CDR3 nucleotide sequence: TGTGCCAGTAGTTCCCGACTGAACTACGAGCAGTACTTC. Translation gives CASSSRLNYEQYF. The whole variable domain, filled in from reference TRBV19 and TRBJ2-7, reads DGGITQSPKYLFRKEGQNVTLSCEQNLNHDAMYWYRQDPGQGLRLIYYSQIVNDFQKGDIAEGYSVSREKKESFPLTVTSAQKNPTAFYLCASSSRLNYEQYFGPGTRLTVT.

The V call is TRBV30, the J call TRBJ2-7; TRBD1 matches 8 bases. This CDR3 contains 13 residues. Looked up from germline, CDR1 is GTSNPN and CDR2 is SVGIG (reference sequence). J lost 6 bases, V lost 4 bases, and 8 bases had no gene match. The CDR3 region has the DNA TGTGCCTGGAATCAAGGACAGGGAGGCGAGCAGTACTTC. Its protein is CAWNQGQGGEQYF.

The V call is TRBV29-1, the J call TRBJ1-1, with TRBD1 matching 7 bases. With V trimmed by 7 bases and J by 1 base, 9 bases remained unmatched. This CDR3 region has 14 residues. In germline, CDR1 is SQVTM, CDR2 ANQGSEA. The CDR3 nucleotides read TGCAGCGCCGATAGGACAGGACAGAACACTGAAGCTTTCTTT. Translated: CSADRTGQNTEAFF.

This clone was recorded once. The chain couples TRBV7-2 to TRBJ2-3, with 11 bases fitting TRBD2. The CDR3 loop spans 19 amino acids. Per the germline V gene, CDR1 is SGHTA and CDR2 is FQGNSA. With V trimmed by 0 bases and J by 0 bases, 8 bases remained unmatched. Written as DNA, the CDR3 is TGTGCCAGCAGCTTAGCGCTCCTAGCGGGGGGCCCTAGCACAGATACGCAGTATTTT. Translation gives CASSLALLAGGPSTDTQYF.

This clone was seen a single time. The chain couples TRBV12-5 to TRBJ1-5; no clear D. The CDR3 spans 15 residues. The germline gives CDR1 LGHNT, CDR2 FRNRAP. V lost 3 bases and J lost 2, with 11 bases in between. This CDR3 is CASGFSPVGNQPQHF. CDR3 bases: TGTGCTAGTGGTTTCTCCCCGGTGGGCAATCAGCCCCAGCATTTT.

The genes are TRBV5-1 and TRBJ2-7; 12 bases are shared with TRBD1. This CDR3 is 14 amino acids long. The ends lost 5 bases at V and 6 bases at J; junction bases unmatched: 6. The germline V gene has CDR1 SGHRS and CDR2 YFSETQ. In DNA form, the CDR3 reads TGCGCCAGCAGACCCGGGACAGGGGGCGTCGAGCAGTACTTC. Translation gives CASRPGTGGVEQYF.

This chain links TRBV7-2 with TRBJ2-1; a weak D match, TRBD2 (5 bases). Trimming cost V 2 bases and J 10 bases, with 12 bases left between them. Per germline, CDR1 SGHTA and CDR2 FQGNSA. The CDR3 is 13 residues long. The DNA of the CDR3 is TGTGCCAGCAGCTTACGAGGGCTGCAGGAGCAGTTCTTC. Residues: CASSLRGLQEQFF. Full variable domain (outside the CDR3, taken from reference TRBV7-2 and TRBJ2-1): GAGVSQSPSNKVTEKGKDVELRCDPISGHTALYWYRQSLGQGLEFLIYFQGNSAPDKSGLPSDRFSAERTGGSVSTLTIQRTQQEDSAVYLCASSLRGLQEQFFGPGTRLTVL.

The chain uses TRBV4-3 and TRBJ1-4; 9 bases map to TRBD1. The CDR3 spans 14 residues. The germline CDR1 and CDR2 sequences are LGHNA and YSLEER. Losses at the gene ends were 1 base for V and 8 bases for J; bases not matched to a gene: 2. The DNA for the CDR3 is TGCGCCAGCAGCCAAGGGACAGGGGACGAAAAACTGTTTTTT. As protein: CASSQGTGDEKLFF.

The V call is TRBV7-2, the J call TRBJ1-2, with D possibly being TRBD1 (6 bases). Germline loops: CDR1 SGHTA, CDR2 FQGNSA. The CDR3 extends over 14 amino acids. V lost 1 base and J 6 bases, leaving 12 bases between the germline ends. CDR3 region: CASSLERGGNGYTF. CDR3 coding DNA: TGTGCCAGCAGCTTAGAAAGGGGGGGAAATGGCTACACCTTC.

The chain joins TRBV24-1 to TRBJ2-1; 11 nucleotides align to TRBD2. The CDR3 is made up of 19 amino acids. Germline lookup yields CDR1 KGHDR and CDR2 SFDVKD. The V and J ends lost 0 bases and 0 bases, in that order; junction bases with no gene match: 6. The CDR3 region is CATSDLPPSGGSSYNEQFF. CDR3 sequence (DNA): TGTGCCACCAGTGATTTGCCGCCTAGCGGGGGGAGCTCCTACAATGAGCAGTTCTTC.

The rearrangement joins TRBV19 to TRBJ2-3, with 8 bases identical to TRBD1. Per germline, CDR1 LNHDA and CDR2 SQIVND (reference sequence). Losses at the gene ends were 4 bases for V and 5 bases for J; bases not matched to a gene: 2. The CDR3 length is 13 residues. CDR3 amino acids: CASSTTGGDTQYF. CDR3 DNA: TGTGCCAGTAGTACCACAGGGGGAGATACGCAGTATTTT.

The chain couples TRBV24-1 to TRBJ2-7; 9 positions match TRBD2. Germline values: CDR1 KGHDR, CDR2 SFDVKD. This CDR3 has 18 amino acids. Trimming at V came to 4 bases and at J to 4 bases, leaving 16 bases not matched to a gene. The DNA of the CDR3 is TGTGCCACCAGTGACATCCTGGGGGCGGGAGGGAGGTTGTACGAGCAGTACTTC. Translating gives CATSDILGAGGRLYEQYF.

This clone was picked up one time. J is TRBJ2-1 and V is TRBV18; TRBD2 matches 9 bases. Germline V gene sequence: CDR1 KGHSH, CDR2 LQKENI. The ends lost 1 base at V and 5 bases at J; junction bases unmatched: 9. This CDR3 region has 17 residues. Here the CDR3 reads CASSPLTSGWRNNEQFF. The CDR3 DNA follows: TGTGCCAGCTCACCACTGACTAGCGGTTGGAGGAACAATGAGCAGTTCTTC. The entire variable domain, with the rest obtained from reference TRBV18 and TRBJ2-1, is as follows: NAGVMQNPRHLVRRRGQEARLRCSPMKGHSHVYWYRQLPEEGLKFMVYLQKENIIDESGMPKERFSAEFPKEGPSILRIQQVVRGDSAAYFCASSPLTSGWRNNEQFFGPGTRLTVL.